There are a few counts of the clone carrying this T cell receptor beta chain. Its antigen is unknown. The authors incorporated unique molecular identifiers into the TCR beta cDNA libraries. In TCRdb, the PCR reads were re-called with MiXCR into one record per CDR3 protein. The sample holds about 820,000 distinct CDR3 sequences, approximately 50% seen once. This sample is part of a study of post-analysis software for immune sequencing data. Study results and caveats: Normalized Chao1 diversity was significantly lower in multiple sclerosis patients than in controls.

Material: blood. The sequence was obtained from a girl aged 5-17 years with multiple sclerosis.

The CDR3 bases are TGTGCCAGCAGCTTACCGGGGACAGGCAATCAGCCCCAGCATTTT. As protein: CASSLPGTGNQPQHF. The chain uses TRBV7-2 and TRBJ1-5; 7 nucleotides agree with TRBD1. Trimming cost V 2 bases and J 2 bases; bases outside gene matches: 3. Germline CDR1 and CDR2: SGHTA and FQGNSA. The CDR3 is 15 residues long.